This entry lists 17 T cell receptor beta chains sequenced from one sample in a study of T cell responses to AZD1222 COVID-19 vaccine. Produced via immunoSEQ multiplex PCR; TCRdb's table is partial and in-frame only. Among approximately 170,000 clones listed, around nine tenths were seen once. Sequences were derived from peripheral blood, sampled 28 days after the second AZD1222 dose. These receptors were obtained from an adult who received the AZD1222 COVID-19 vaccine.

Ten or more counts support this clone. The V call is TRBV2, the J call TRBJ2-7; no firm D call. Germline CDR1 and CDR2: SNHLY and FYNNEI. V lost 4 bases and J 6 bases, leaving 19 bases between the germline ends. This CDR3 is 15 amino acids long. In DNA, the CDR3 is TGTGCCAGCAGTGCCGCGTTTATTAGCTCTGGCGAGCAGTACTTC. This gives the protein CASSAAFISSGEQYF.

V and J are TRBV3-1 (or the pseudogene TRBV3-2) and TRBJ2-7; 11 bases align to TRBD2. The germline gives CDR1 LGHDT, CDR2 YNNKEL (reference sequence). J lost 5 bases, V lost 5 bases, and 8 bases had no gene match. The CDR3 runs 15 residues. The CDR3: CASSLAGGPLDEQYF. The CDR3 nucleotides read TGTGCCAGCAGCTTAGCGGGGGGGCCTCTGGACGAGCAGTACTTC.

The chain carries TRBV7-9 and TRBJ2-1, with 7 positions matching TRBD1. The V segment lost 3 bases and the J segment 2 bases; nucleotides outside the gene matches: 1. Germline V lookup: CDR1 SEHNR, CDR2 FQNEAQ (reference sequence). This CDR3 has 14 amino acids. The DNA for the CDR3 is TGTGCCAGCAGCTTCACAGGGGCCTACAATGAGCAGTTCTTC. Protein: CASSFTGAYNEQFF.

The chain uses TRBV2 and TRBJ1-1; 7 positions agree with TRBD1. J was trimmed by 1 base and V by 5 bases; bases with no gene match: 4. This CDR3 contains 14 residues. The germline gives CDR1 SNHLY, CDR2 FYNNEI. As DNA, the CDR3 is TGTGCCAGCAGTCAACAGGGGTCGAACACTGAAGCTTTCTTT. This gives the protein CASSQQGSNTEAFF. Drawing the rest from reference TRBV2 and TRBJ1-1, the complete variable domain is EPEVTQTPSHQVTQMGQEVILRCVPISNHLYFYWYRQILGQKVEFLVSFYNNEISEKSEIFDDQFSVERPDGSNFTLKIRSTKLEDSAMYFCASSQQGSNTEAFFGQGTRLTVV.

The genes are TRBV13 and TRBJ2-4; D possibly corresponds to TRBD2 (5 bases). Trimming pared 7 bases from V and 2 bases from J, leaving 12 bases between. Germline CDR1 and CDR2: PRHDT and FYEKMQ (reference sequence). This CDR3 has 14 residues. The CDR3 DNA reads TGTGCCAGCAATCCTCCCGGGACCAAAAACATTCAGTACTTC. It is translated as CASNPPGTKNIQYF.

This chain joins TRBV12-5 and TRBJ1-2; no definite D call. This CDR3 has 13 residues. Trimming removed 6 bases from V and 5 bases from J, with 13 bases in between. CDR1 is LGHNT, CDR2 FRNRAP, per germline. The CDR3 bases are TGTGCTAGTGGAACTGGTGCGGGGTATGGCTACACCTTC. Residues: CASGTGAGYGYTF. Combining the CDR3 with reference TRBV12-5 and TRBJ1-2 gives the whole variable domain DARVTQTPRHKVTEMGQEVTMRCQPILGHNTVFWYRQTMMQGLELLAYFRNRAPLDDSGMPKDRFSAEMPDATLATLKIQPSEPRDSAVYFCASGTGAGYGYTFGSGTRLTVV.

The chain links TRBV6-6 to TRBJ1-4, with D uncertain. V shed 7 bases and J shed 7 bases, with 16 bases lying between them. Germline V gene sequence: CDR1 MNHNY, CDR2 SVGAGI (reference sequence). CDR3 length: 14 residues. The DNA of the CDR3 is TGTGCCAGCACTGGGGAAGAGTGGAGTGAAAAACTGTTTTTT. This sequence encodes CASTGEEWSEKLFF.

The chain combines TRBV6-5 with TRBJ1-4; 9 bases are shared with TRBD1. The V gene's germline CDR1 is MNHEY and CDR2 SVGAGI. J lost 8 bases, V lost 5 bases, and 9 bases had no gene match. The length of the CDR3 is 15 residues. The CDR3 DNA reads TGTGCCAGCAGTAGGACAGGGGACCCTAGAGAAAAACTGTTTTTT. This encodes CASSRTGDPREKLFF.

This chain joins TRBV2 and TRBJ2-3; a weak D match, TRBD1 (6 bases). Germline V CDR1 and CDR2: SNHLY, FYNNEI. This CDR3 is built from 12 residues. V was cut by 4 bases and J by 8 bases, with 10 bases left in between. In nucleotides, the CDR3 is TGTGCCAGCAGTGCCAGGGGTGGTACGCAGTATTTT. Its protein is CASSARGGTQYF.

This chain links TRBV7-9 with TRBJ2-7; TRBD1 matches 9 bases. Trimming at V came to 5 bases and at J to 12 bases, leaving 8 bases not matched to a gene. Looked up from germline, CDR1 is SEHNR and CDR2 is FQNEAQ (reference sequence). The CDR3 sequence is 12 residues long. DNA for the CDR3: TGTGCCAGCAGCGCCCCCGGGACAGGGCTGTACTTC. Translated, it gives CASSAPGTGLYF.

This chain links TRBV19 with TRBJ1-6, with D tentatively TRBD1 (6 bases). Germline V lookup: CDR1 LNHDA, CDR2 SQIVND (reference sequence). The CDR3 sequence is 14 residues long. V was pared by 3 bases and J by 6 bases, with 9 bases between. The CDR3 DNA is TGTGCCAGTAGTATTGGCAGGGGTAATTCACCCCTCCACTTT. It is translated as CASSIGRGNSPLHF.

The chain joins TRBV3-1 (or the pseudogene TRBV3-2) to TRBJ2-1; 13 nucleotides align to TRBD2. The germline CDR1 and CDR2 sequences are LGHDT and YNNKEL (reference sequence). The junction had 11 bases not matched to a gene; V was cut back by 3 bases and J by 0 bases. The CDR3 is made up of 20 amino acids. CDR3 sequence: CASSHRPTSGGVSSYNEQFF. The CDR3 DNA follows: TGTGCCAGCAGCCATAGGCCCACTAGCGGGGGGGTGAGCTCCTACAATGAGCAGTTCTTC.

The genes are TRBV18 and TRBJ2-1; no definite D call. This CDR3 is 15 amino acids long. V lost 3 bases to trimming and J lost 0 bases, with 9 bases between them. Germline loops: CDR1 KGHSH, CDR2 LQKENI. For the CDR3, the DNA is TGTGCCAGCTCACCTACAACCTTCTCCTACAATGAGCAGTTCTTC. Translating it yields CASSPTTFSYNEQFF.

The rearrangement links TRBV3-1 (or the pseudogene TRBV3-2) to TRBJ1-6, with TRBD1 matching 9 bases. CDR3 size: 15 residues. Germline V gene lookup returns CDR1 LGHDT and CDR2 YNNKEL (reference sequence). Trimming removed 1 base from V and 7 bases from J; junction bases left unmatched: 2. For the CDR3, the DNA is TGTGCCAGCAGCCAAGGACAGGGGGTGAATTCACCCCTCCACTTT. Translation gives CASSQGQGVNSPLHF.

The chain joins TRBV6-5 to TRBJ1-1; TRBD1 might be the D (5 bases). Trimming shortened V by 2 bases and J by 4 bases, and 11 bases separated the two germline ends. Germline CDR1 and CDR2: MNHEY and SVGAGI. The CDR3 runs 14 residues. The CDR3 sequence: CASSYGGKATEAFF. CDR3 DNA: TGTGCCAGCAGTTACGGGGGTAAGGCCACTGAAGCTTTCTTT.

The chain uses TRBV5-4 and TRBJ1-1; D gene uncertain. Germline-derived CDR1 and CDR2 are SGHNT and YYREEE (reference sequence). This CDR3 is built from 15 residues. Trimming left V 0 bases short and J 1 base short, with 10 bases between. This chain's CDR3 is CASSLAGVWNTEAFF. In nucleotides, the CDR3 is TGTGCCAGCAGCTTGGCCGGGGTCTGGAACACTGAAGCTTTCTTT.

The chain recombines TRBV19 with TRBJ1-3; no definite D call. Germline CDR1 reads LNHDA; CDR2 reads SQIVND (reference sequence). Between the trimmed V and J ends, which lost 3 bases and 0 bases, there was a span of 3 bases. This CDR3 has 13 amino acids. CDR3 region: CASSIISGNTIYF. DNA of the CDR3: TGTGCCAGTAGTATTATCTCTGGAAACACCATATATTTT.